The 20 T cell receptor beta chains reported below all come from one sample, sequenced in a study of blood T cells in healthy people across ages (dated by TCRdb to between 2015 and 2016). Receptor amplification or capture employed 5' RACE. TCRdb records Illumina HiSeq 2500 as the sequencer. A second roughly 7 to 11 cycle PCR used a sample-barcoded 5' primer and a J-beta primer mix. TCRdb reprocessed the public reads (quality trimming at Q25 with fastp, clone calling with MiXCR) and kept in-frame beta chains. Duplicate CDR3 protein sequences are folded into a single record with the most common DNA and genes. A total of hundreds of thousands of distinct CDR3 sequences appear in this sample, about 34% of them only once. Together, the top ten hold under 15% of the sample. Sequencing was performed on blood. These TCRs come from a man younger than 35 in good health.

The rearrangement links TRBV9 to TRBJ2-5; 14 bases map to TRBD2. CDR1 is SGDLS and CDR2 is YYNGEE in the germline V gene. There are 15 residues in the CDR3. With V trimmed by 0 bases and J by 11 bases, 6 bases remained unmatched. Here the CDR3 reads CASSVAGTSGGEQYF. CDR3 nucleotides: TGTGCCAGCAGCGTAGCTGGGACTAGCGGGGGAGAGCAGTACTTC.

CDR3 loop: CSADSGGPYQETQYF. In DNA, the CDR3 is TGCAGTGCTGACAGCGGGGGGCCTTACCAAGAGACCCAGTACTTC. This chain connects TRBV20-1 to TRBJ2-5, with 9 bases that match TRBD2. The CDR3 covers 15 residues. V trimming: 5 bases; J trimming: 0 bases; junction bases outside the gene matches: 7. Germline assignment: CDR1 DFQATT and CDR2 SNEGSKA (reference sequence).

This clonotype was seen once. The rearrangement links TRBV10-3 to TRBJ2-5; possible D gene TRBD2, 6 bases. The DNA end favors TRBJ2-7, so the J call may be wrong. The germline V gene encodes CDR1 ENHRY and CDR2 SYGVKD. There are 13 residues in the CDR3. CDR3 nucleotides: TGTGCCATCAGCGGGACGTCGGAGGGCGAGCAGTACTTC. Its translation is CAISGTSEGEQYF.

This clonotype has just a few counts. The V gene is TRBV9, the J gene TRBJ2-5; 11 nucleotides align to TRBD2. Trimming took 3 bases from V and 5 from J; bases not matched to a gene: 6. This CDR3 is built from 15 residues. CDR1 and CDR2 (germline): SGDLS, YYNGEE. The chain's CDR3 is CASSDSGGASETQYF. CDR3 DNA: TGTGCCAGCAGCGATAGCGGGGGGGCCTCTGAGACCCAGTACTTC.

The genes are TRBV2 and TRBJ2-4; unclear D gene. V was clipped by 8 bases and J by 3 bases, with 11 bases between them. CDR3 length: 13 amino acids. Germline assignment: CDR1 SNHLY and CDR2 FYNNEI. CDR3 amino acids: CASWMRGKNIQYF. The DNA of the CDR3 is TGTGCCAGCTGGATGAGAGGCAAAAACATTCAGTACTTC.

This clonotype showed up just a few times. J is TRBJ1-5 and V is TRBV20-1; the D gene is possibly TRBD1 (5 bases). CDR3 length: 13 amino acids. The ends were cut back, 6 bases at V and 7 bases at J, with 16 bases in the middle. Germline V gene lookup returns CDR1 DFQATT and CDR2 SNEGSKA (reference sequence). CDR3 in amino acids: CSATTDRGQPQHF. In DNA, the CDR3 is TGCAGTGCCACGACAGACAGAGGACAGCCCCAGCATTTT.

This clonotype was recorded a few times. The chain joins TRBV7-6 to TRBJ1-1; possible D gene TRBD1, 5 bases. V was trimmed by 6 bases and J by 1 base, leaving 12 bases between them. The germline gives CDR1 SGHVS, CDR2 FNYEAQ. The CDR3 has 14 amino acids. The CDR3 protein is CASRIGGTNTEAFF. The DNA of the CDR3 is TGTGCCAGCAGAATCGGGGGAACGAACACTGAAGCTTTCTTT.

This clonotype has just a few counts. The chain uses TRBV6-6 and TRBJ2-3, with 7 bases aligning to TRBD2. The CDR3 runs to 16 residues. From germline, CDR1 is MNHNY and CDR2 SVGAGI (reference sequence). V was clipped by 1 base and J by 5 bases; unmatched bases: 9. Here the CDR3 reads CASSYYLVAGEDTQYF. CDR3 coding DNA: TGTGCCAGCAGTTACTATTTGGTGGCGGGGGAAGATACGCAGTATTTT.

The chain is built from TRBV29-1 and TRBJ2-3; 10 positions match TRBD2. This CDR3 has 15 amino acids. Trimming at V came to 4 bases and at J to 2 bases, leaving 6 bases not matched to a gene. Germline CDR1 SQVTM, CDR2 ANQGSEA. The CDR3 nucleotides read TGCAGCGTTGCCTCTAGCGGGGGCCTCACAGATACGCAGTATTTT. Translating it yields CSVASSGGLTDTQYF.

In this sample, this clonotype turned up a few times. The V gene is TRBV6-6, the J gene TRBJ2-1; either TRBD1 or TRBD2 may supply D (5 bases each). This CDR3 comprises 16 residues. CDR1 and CDR2 (germline): MNHNY, SVGAGI (reference sequence). Trimming took 6 bases from V and 5 from J, leaving 20 bases between them. This CDR3 reads CASRGMRDGRDNEQFF. CDR3 bases: TGTGCCAGCAGAGGAATGAGGGACGGCCGGGACAATGAGCAGTTCTTC.

There are many counts of this clonotype. V and J are TRBV5-1 and TRBJ1-2, with TRBD1 matching 11 bases. The CDR3 sequence is 17 residues long. Germline V gene lookup returns CDR1 SGHRS and CDR2 YFSETQ. The V gene end was trimmed by 4 bases and the J gene end by 0 bases; junction bases not matched to a gene: 8. The CDR3 region is CASSPTPGQGANYGYTF. CDR3 bases: TGCGCCAGCAGCCCGACCCCGGGACAGGGGGCTAACTATGGCTACACCTTC.

This rearrangement joins TRBV28 to TRBJ1-1; D remains unclear. Trimming left V 6 bases short and J 8 bases short, with 13 bases between. CDR3 length: 12 residues. The germline gives CDR1 MDHEN, CDR2 SYDVKM. In DNA, the CDR3 is TGTGCCAGCAGAGGCCCGGTGGGCGAAGCTTTCTTT. Protein: CASRGPVGEAFF.

This clonotype was recorded only once. V and J are TRBV7-2 and TRBJ2-3; 8 nucleotides match TRBD1. V shed 4 bases, J shed 9 bases, and the junction held 9 bases outside the gene matches. This CDR3 has 14 residues. Germline V CDR1 and CDR2: SGHTA, FQGNSA. The CDR3 loop is CASSWGGDRGTQYF. CDR3 DNA: TGTGCCAGCAGCTGGGGAGGAGACAGGGGCACGCAGTATTTT.

This clonotype was detected only a few times. This chain joins TRBV9 and TRBJ1-1; D remains unclear. Germline-derived CDR1 and CDR2 are SGDLS and YYNGEE. V lost 0 bases, J lost 7 bases, and 10 bases lay in between. The CDR3 has 13 amino acids. This CDR3 reads CASSVGERSEAFF. The CDR3, as DNA: TGTGCCAGCAGCGTAGGGGAAAGGAGTGAAGCTTTCTTT.

This chain uses TRBV6-5 with TRBJ2-1; 9 positions agree with TRBD2. Germline lookup yields CDR1 MNHEY and CDR2 SVGAGI. The CDR3 consists of 15 residues. The ends lost 5 bases at V and 3 bases at J; junction bases unmatched: 5. The DNA for the CDR3 is TGTGCCAGCAGTCAAGCTAGCGGGGACTACAATGAGCAGTTCTTC. It yields the protein CASSQASGDYNEQFF.

The rearrangement uses TRBV7-9 and TRBJ1-1; D remains unclear. The CDR3 length is 13 residues. V was shortened by 4 bases and J by 1 base, with 7 bases between the two germline ends. CDR1 SEHNR and CDR2 FQNEAQ come from the germline V gene (reference sequence). The CDR3, as DNA: TGTGCCAGCAGCTGTCAGGAGAACACTGAAGCTTTCTTT. Its protein product is CASSCQENTEAFF.

The V and J genes are TRBV6-1 and TRBJ2-3; 8 bases are shared with TRBD2. Germline CDR1 and CDR2: MNHNS and SASEGT. After removal of 2 bases from V and 2 bases from J, the junction contained 6 bases not matched to a gene. This CDR3 contains 16 residues. The CDR3: CASSERGTSPTDTQYF. The CDR3 DNA is TGTGCCAGCAGTGAACGGGGGACTAGTCCCACAGATACGCAGTATTTT.

The chain joins TRBV14 to TRBJ1-2; TRBD1 agrees at 9 bases. Germline V CDR1 and CDR2: SGHDN, FVKESK. There are 15 residues in the CDR3. V lost 1 base, J lost 3 bases, and 3 bases stayed unmatched. In DNA form, the CDR3 reads TGTGCCAGCAGCCAAGTGGACAGGGGAGACTATGGCTACACCTTC. It is translated as CASSQVDRGDYGYTF.

V gene TRBV2 combines with J gene TRBJ1-2; 9 bases are a match to TRBD1. From germline, CDR1 is SNHLY and CDR2 FYNNEI. The V segment lost 6 bases and the J segment 8 bases; nucleotides outside the gene matches: 7. CDR3 length equals 13 residues. CDR3 in amino acids: CASRIGTGKGYTF. As DNA, the CDR3 is TGTGCCAGCAGGATAGGGACAGGGAAAGGCTACACCTTC.

On this clonotype itself: Possible read error: a much larger clone is one base away. This chain joins TRBV20-1 and TRBJ2-4; tentatively, D is TRBD1 (6 bases). The CDR3 covers 15 residues. V lost 6 bases, J lost 15 bases, and 30 bases lay in between. CDR1 and CDR2 from the germline V gene are DFQATT and SNEGSKA (reference sequence). The CDR3 coding sequence is TGCAGTGCCACCTTTACAGGGAGTAGGGCCTACGAGCGGTACTTC. Translating gives CSATFTGSRAYERYF.